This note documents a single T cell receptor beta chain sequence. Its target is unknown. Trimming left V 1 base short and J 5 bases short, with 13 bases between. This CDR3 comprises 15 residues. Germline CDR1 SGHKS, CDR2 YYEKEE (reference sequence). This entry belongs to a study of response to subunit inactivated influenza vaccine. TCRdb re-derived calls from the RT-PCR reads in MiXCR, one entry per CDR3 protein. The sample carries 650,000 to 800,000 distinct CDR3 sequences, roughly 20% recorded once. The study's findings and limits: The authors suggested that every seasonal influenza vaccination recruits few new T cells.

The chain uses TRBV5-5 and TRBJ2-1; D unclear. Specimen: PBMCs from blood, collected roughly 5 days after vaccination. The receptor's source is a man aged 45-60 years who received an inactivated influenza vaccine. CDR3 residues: CASSLYGGNNNEQFF. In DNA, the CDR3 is TGTGCCAGCAGCTTGTACGGCGGCAACAACAATGAGCAGTTCTTC.